The sequence of this TCR beta chain was determined in a study of T-cell reconstitution after alpha-beta-depleted transplantation in children. This clonotype was detected many times. Researchers prepared the TCRbeta library using unique molecular identifiers, the study reports. TCRdb re-analysed the PCR reads in MiXCR, keeping a single row per CDR3 protein. The sample lists 200,000 or so distinct CDR3 sequences, 5% to 6.5% occurring once. The ends were cut back, 1 base at V and 7 bases at J, with 7 bases in the middle. The CDR3 runs to 13 residues. Germline CDR1 is SGHVS and CDR2 is FQNEAQ. This TCR was recovered from a girl under two years old with combined immunodeficiency, due to receive a stem cell transplant. Sequencing was performed on PBMCs, taken before TCRalphabeta/CD19-depleted stem cell transplant. The V gene is TRBV7-8, the J gene TRBJ2-2, with a tentative D call TRBD2 (5 bases). For the CDR3, the DNA is TGTGCCAGCAGCTTAGTCGGGGTCGGGGAGCTGTTTTTT. It specifies CASSLVGVGELFF.